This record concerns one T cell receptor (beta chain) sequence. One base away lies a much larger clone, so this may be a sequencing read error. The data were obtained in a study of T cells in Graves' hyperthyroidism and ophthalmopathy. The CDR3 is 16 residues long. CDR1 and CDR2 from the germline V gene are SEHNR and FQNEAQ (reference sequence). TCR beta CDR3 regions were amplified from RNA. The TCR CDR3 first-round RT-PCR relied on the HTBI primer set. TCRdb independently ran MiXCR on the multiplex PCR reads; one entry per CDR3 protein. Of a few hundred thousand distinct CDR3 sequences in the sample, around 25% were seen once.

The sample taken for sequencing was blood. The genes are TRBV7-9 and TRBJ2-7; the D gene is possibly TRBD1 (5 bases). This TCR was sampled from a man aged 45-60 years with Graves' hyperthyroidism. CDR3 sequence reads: CGSSLFSAGYKDEQYF. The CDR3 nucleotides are TGTGGCAGCAGCTTATTCTCGGCAGGGTACAAGGACGAGCAGTACTTC.